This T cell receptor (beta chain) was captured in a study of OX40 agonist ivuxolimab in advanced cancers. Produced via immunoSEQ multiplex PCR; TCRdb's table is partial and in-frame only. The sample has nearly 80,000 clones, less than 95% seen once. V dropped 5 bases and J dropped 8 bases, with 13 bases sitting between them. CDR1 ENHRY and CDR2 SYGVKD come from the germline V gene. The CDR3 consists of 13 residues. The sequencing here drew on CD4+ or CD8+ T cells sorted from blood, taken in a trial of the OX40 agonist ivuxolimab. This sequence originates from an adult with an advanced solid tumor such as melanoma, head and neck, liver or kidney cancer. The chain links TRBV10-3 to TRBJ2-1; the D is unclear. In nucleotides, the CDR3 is TGTGCCATCAGTCACGAAGGGTGGGATGAGCAGTTCTTC. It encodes CAISHEGWDEQFF.